The present T cell receptor (beta chain) was sequenced within a study of T cell responses to AZD1222 COVID-19 vaccine. Study-wide findings and caveats: Females made up more of the donors, who were largely white British, and clonal diversity may have come out too low. Spike-specific TCRs gained breadth and depth after people received two AZD1222 doses. Without day 14 samples, only post-peak T cell repertoires were studied.

The CDR3 is 15 amino acids. In germline, CDR1 is MNHNY, CDR2 SVGAGI (reference sequence). The ends were cut back, 4 bases at V and 0 bases at J, with 10 bases in the middle. On this clone: What it recognizes is unknown.

Assay: immunoSEQ multiplex PCR; the TCRdb copy retains only in-frame clones and omits some. Among around 130,000 clones listed, 87% were seen once. This sequence joins TRBV6-6 and TRBJ1-5, with D unresolved. The sample here was peripheral blood, taken on day 0 of AZD1222 vaccination. This TCR derives from an adult in good health. The CDR3, as DNA: TGTGCCAGCAGTTTGACCAGAAATAGCAATCAGCCCCAGCATTTT. Encoded protein: CASSLTRNSNQPQHF.